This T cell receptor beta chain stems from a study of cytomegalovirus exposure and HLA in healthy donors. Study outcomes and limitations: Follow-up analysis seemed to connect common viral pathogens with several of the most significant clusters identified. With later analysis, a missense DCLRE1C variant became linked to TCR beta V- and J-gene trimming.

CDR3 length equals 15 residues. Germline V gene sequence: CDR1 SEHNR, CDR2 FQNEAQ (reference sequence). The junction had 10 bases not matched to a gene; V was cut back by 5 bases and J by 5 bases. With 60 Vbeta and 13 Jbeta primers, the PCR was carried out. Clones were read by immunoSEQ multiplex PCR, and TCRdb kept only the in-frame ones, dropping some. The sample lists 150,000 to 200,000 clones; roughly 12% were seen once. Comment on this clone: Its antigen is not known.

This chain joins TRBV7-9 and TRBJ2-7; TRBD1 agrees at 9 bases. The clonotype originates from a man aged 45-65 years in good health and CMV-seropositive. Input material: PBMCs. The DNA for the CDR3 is TGTGCCAGCAGCCAAGCTTGGGACAGGGATAACGAGCAGTACGTC. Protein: CASSQAWDRDNEQYV.